The 12 T cell receptor beta chains below come from one sample, sequenced in a study of blood T cell repertoires in COVID-19. The assay was immunoSEQ multiplex PCR, and TCRdb's table has in-frame clones only and misses some. This table has roughly 380,000 clones, 75% to 90% appearing once. Source material: peripheral blood. These receptors came from a middle-aged woman with COVID-19, enrolled during active disease.

The chain carries TRBV25-1 and TRBJ2-3, with 9 nucleotides matching TRBD1. CDR3 length: 16 residues. J lost 3 bases, V lost 4 bases, and 8 bases had no gene match. From germline, CDR1 is MGHDK and CDR2 SYGVNS. The CDR3 DNA reads as TGTGCCAGCAGTGCCCAGACAGGGGGTCGAACAGATACGCAGTATTTT. Encoded protein: CASSAQTGGRTDTQYF.

The chain recombines TRBV4-1 with TRBJ2-7; 11 bases agree with TRBD1. Germline V gene lookup returns CDR1 MGHRA and CDR2 YSYEKL. Trimming took 11 bases from V and 5 from J; bases not matched to a gene: 8. The CDR3 contains 13 residues. CDR3 amino acids: CAGTGTGGHEQYF. CDR3 DNA sequence: TGCGCCGGCACCGGGACAGGGGGGCACGAGCAGTACTTC.

This chain connects TRBV5-6 to TRBJ2-7, with TRBD2 as a possible D gene (5 bases). The CDR3 is 16 residues long. CDR1 SGHDT and CDR2 YYEEEE come from the germline V gene. The V end lost 0 bases, the J end lost 2 bases, and 15 bases lay between the germline ends. CDR3 sequence: CASSLGRTDGAYEQYF. The CDR3 DNA is TGTGCCAGCAGCTTGGGAAGGACGGACGGGGCCTACGAGCAGTACTTC.

The chain recombines TRBV27 with TRBJ2-2, with TRBD1 matching 8 bases. The J segment lost 5 bases and the V segment lost 6 bases, leaving 8 bases of the junction unmatched. Germline V CDR1 and CDR2: MNHEY, SMNVEV (reference sequence). This CDR3 region has 15 residues. CDR3 bases: TGTGCCAGCAGCCTAACCCAGGGGGCGACCGGGGAGCTGTTTTTT. This translates into CASSLTQGATGELFF.

The chain joins TRBV3-1 (or the pseudogene TRBV3-2) to TRBJ2-3; 9 nucleotides agree with TRBD1. CDR1 LGHDT and CDR2 YNNKEL come from the germline V gene (reference sequence). The ends lost 6 bases at V and 5 bases at J; junction bases unmatched: 12. This CDR3 is 16 amino acids long. Here the CDR3 DNA reads TGTGCCAGCAGTCAAAACCCCCGGGACAGGGAAGATACGCAGTATTTT. It specifies CASSQNPRDREDTQYF.

V gene TRBV15 combines with J gene TRBJ1-5, with 8 bases aligning to TRBD1. With 2 bases clipped from V and 1 base from J, the junction kept 7 bases outside the gene matches. The CDR3 extends over 17 amino acids. From germline, CDR1 is LNHNV and CDR2 YYDKDF (reference sequence). The CDR3 is CATSRTLDRVSNQPQHF. The DNA for the CDR3 is TGTGCCACCAGCAGAACCTTGGACAGGGTAAGCAATCAGCCCCAGCATTTT.

This chain's CDR3 is CASSLDTGVRNEQYF. CDR3 nucleotides: TGTGCCAGCAGTTTAGACACAGGGGTTCGGAACGAGCAGTACTTC. J is TRBJ2-7 and V is TRBV28; 7 nucleotides align to TRBD1. Germline-derived CDR1 and CDR2 are MDHEN and SYDVKM. After removal of 2 bases from V and 5 bases from J, the junction contained 9 bases not matched to a gene. CDR3 length: 15 residues.

The genes are TRBV5-1 and TRBJ1-1, with 9 bases identical to TRBD1. J gave up 4 bases and V 7 bases, and 14 bases lay outside the gene matches. There are 16 residues in the CDR3. Germline V gives CDR1 SGHRS, CDR2 YFSETQ. The CDR3 DNA sequence: TGCGCCAGCGCGATCTCAACAGGGGGCTGGGGCACTGAAGCTTTCTTT. Residues: CASAISTGGWGTEAFF.

This chain connects TRBV9 to TRBJ2-1; the D gene is possibly TRBD1 (7 bases). Looked up from germline, CDR1 is SGDLS and CDR2 is YYNGEE. Trimming removed 4 bases from V and 0 bases from J, with 23 bases in between. The CDR3 is 19 amino acids. The CDR3: CASSPSRGDIFSSYNEQFF. The CDR3 nucleotides are TGTGCCAGCAGCCCATCCAGGGGGGACATTTTCAGCTCCTACAATGAGCAGTTCTTC.

This clone was picked up one time. The rearrangement joins TRBV27 to TRBJ2-3, with D possibly being TRBD1 (6 bases). The CDR3 is 14 residues long. CDR1 and CDR2 (germline): MNHEY, SMNVEV (reference sequence). Trimming stripped 5 bases from V and 0 bases from J, with 9 bases between. The CDR3 region is CASSPQGSTDTQYF. The CDR3 DNA sequence: TGTGCCAGCAGTCCACAGGGTAGCACAGATACGCAGTATTTT.

The chain has TRBV13 and TRBJ1-2; 10 positions match TRBD1. The CDR3 consists of 15 residues. Germline assignment: CDR1 PRHDT and CDR2 FYEKMQ (reference sequence). V trimming: 1 base; J trimming: 3 bases; junction bases outside the gene matches: 2. For the CDR3, the DNA is TGTGCCAGCAGCTTAGTAGGGACAGGGGACTATGGCTACACCTTC. Its protein is CASSLVGTGDYGYTF.

The chain joins TRBV27 to TRBJ1-1, with 7 bases lining up with TRBD1. V dropped 5 bases and J dropped 1; count of bases not matched to a gene: 4. The germline gives CDR1 MNHEY, CDR2 SMNVEV (reference sequence). CDR3 length: 14 residues. The CDR3 loop reads CASSQRQGNTEAFF. For the CDR3, the DNA is TGTGCCAGCAGTCAGAGACAGGGGAACACTGAAGCTTTCTTT.